What follows are 25 T cell receptor beta chains derived from one specimen sequenced in a study of T cell responses to AZD1222 COVID-19 vaccine. Sequencing was performed with immunoSEQ multiplex PCR; in TCRdb, only in-frame clones are kept and a portion is missing. The table lists about 120,000 clones, 70% to 90% of them singletons. The material sequenced was peripheral blood, taken on day 0 of AZD1222 vaccination. The source of these receptors is an adult in good health.

This clone was seen a few times. This chain connects TRBV5-6 to TRBJ1-5, with a possible D match to TRBD1 (5 bases). The length of the CDR3 is 14 residues. Trimming pared 4 bases from V and 4 bases from J, leaving 12 bases between. Germline V gene lookup returns CDR1 SGHDT and CDR2 YYEEEE. As DNA, the CDR3 is TGTGCCAGCAGCCGTCTTCAGGGTAATCAGCCCCAGCATTTT. It is translated as CASSRLQGNQPQHF.

This clone appeared a few times. This chain connects TRBV28 to TRBJ2-2; a possible D gene is TRBD2 (6 bases). Trimming took off 2 bases at V and 2 bases at J, with 9 bases between the two ends. The CDR3 totals 15 residues. CDR1 is MDHEN and CDR2 is SYDVKM in the germline V gene. The CDR3 coding sequence is TGTGCCAGCAGTTTAAGGAGGGTCAACACCGGGGAGCTGTTTTTT. Translated: CASSLRRVNTGELFF.

This chain links TRBV10-3 with TRBJ1-1; D might be TRBD1 (6 bases). From germline, CDR1 is ENHRY and CDR2 SYGVKD. This CDR3 region has 14 residues. V lost 2 bases and J 1 base, leaving 8 bases between the germline ends. CDR3 loop: CAISEPQGNTEAFF. The CDR3 nucleotides read TGTGCCATCAGTGAGCCACAGGGGAACACTGAAGCTTTCTTT.

The chain is built from TRBV9 and TRBJ2-1, with D tentatively TRBD2 (5 bases). The CDR3 extends over 14 amino acids. Trimming took 0 bases from V and 10 from J, leaving 14 bases between them. Germline loops: CDR1 SGDLS, CDR2 YYNGEE. The CDR3 region is CASSVDMGVREQFF. CDR3 nucleotides: TGTGCCAGCAGCGTAGATATGGGAGTAAGGGAGCAGTTCTTC.

This chain uses TRBV7-2 with TRBJ1-2; TRBD1 matches 9 bases. CDR1 and CDR2 (germline): SGHTA, FQGNSA. CDR3 length: 13 residues. Trimming at V came to 5 bases and at J to 4 bases, leaving 2 bases not matched to a gene. The CDR3 sequence is CASSPTGGYGYTF. The CDR3 nucleotides read TGTGCCAGCAGCCCGACAGGGGGCTATGGCTACACCTTC.

CDR3 DNA: TGTGCCAGCAGCTTATGGGGGGATAAGGAGACCCAGTACTTC. Translation: CASSLWGDKETQYF. The chain joins TRBV7-9 to TRBJ2-5; D may be TRBD2 (6 bases). CDR3 length equals 14 residues. Trimming cost V 2 bases and J 5 bases, with 12 bases left between them. From germline, CDR1 is SEHNR and CDR2 FQNEAQ (reference sequence).

The chain has TRBV4-1 and TRBJ2-1; D might be TRBD1 (5 bases). The CDR3 has 15 amino acids. Germline CDR1 is MGHRA and CDR2 is YSYEKL. Trimming cost V 8 bases and J 2 bases, with 16 bases left between them. The chain's CDR3 is CASRLRAGTYNEQFF. CDR3 nucleotides: TGCGCCAGCCGGCTCAGGGCCGGTACCTACAATGAGCAGTTCTTC.

This clone was recorded only once. The gene calls are TRBV18 and TRBJ1-5, with D possibly TRBD1 on 5 matching bases. This CDR3 is 13 amino acids long. Germline V CDR1 and CDR2: KGHSH, LQKENI. V dropped 2 bases and J dropped 7 bases, with 9 bases sitting between them. CDR3 residues: CASSPGGWQPQHF. The CDR3 region has the DNA TGTGCCAGCTCACCAGGGGGTTGGCAGCCCCAGCATTTT.

The V gene is TRBV5-1, the J gene TRBJ1-4, with D perhaps matching TRBD1 (5 bases). V lost 1 base and J 3 bases, leaving 10 bases between the germline ends. Germline values: CDR1 SGHRS, CDR2 YFSETQ. This CDR3 comprises 15 residues. Here the CDR3 reads CASSLSGTANEKLFF. The CDR3 nucleotides are TGCGCCAGCAGCTTGTCCGGGACGGCTAATGAAAAACTGTTTTTT. The full variable domain, its missing parts supplied by reference TRBV5-1 and TRBJ1-4, is KAGVTQTPRYLIKTRGQQVTLSCSPISGHRSVSWYQQTPGQGLQFLFEYFSETQRNKGNFPGRFSGRQFSNSRSEMNVSTLELGDSALYLCASSLSGTANEKLFFGSGTQLSVL.

The rearrangement links TRBV27 to TRBJ1-4; 12 bases are shared with TRBD1. Trimming removed 4 bases from V and 7 bases from J; junction bases left unmatched: 13. CDR1 and CDR2 (germline): MNHEY, SMNVEV (reference sequence). The CDR3 covers 18 residues. The CDR3 here is CASSYGGDRGLIGEKLFF. The CDR3 DNA sequence: TGTGCCAGCAGTTACGGAGGGGACAGGGGGCTTATTGGTGAAAAACTGTTTTTT.

This clone was detected only a few times. The chain uses TRBV6-5 and TRBJ1-2; the D is unclear. Trimming pared 4 bases from V and 7 bases from J, leaving 16 bases between. The CDR3 loop spans 14 amino acids. The germline gives CDR1 MNHEY, CDR2 SVGAGI. The DNA of the CDR3 is TGTGCCAGCAGTTCGTGGTGGGTCATCGGTGGCTACACCTTC. Its protein is CASSSWWVIGGYTF.

The V call is TRBV19, the J call TRBJ1-5; D remains ambiguous. The V gene lost 6 bases and the J gene lost 4 bases, with 13 bases spanning the gap. CDR1 and CDR2 (germline): LNHDA, SQIVND (reference sequence). The CDR3 length is 14 residues. CDR3 sequence reads: CASSPGSYNQPQHF. CDR3 coding DNA: TGTGCCAGTAGCCCTGGGAGTTATAATCAGCCCCAGCATTTT.

This clone was seen more than once but under ten times. The chain uses TRBV5-1 and TRBJ2-7; 12 nucleotides line up with TRBD1. The trim removed 4 bases at V and 6 bases at J, leaving 8 bases unmatched. The CDR3 is made up of 15 amino acids. CDR1 SGHRS and CDR2 YFSETQ come from the germline V gene. DNA for the CDR3: TGCGCCAGCAGCCCCGGGACAGGGGGCGCGGGCGAGCAGTACTTC. Its translation is CASSPGTGGAGEQYF.

The CDR3: CAWSVIAGVIDTQYF. The CDR3 DNA sequence: TGTGCCTGGAGTGTAATAGCGGGAGTTATAGATACGCAGTATTTT. The rearrangement links TRBV30 to TRBJ2-3; the match to TRBD2 covers 9 bases. V lost 0 bases and J lost 5; bases outside the gene matches: 6. This CDR3 is 15 amino acids long. Germline V CDR1 and CDR2: GTSNPN, SVGIG (reference sequence).

This rearrangement joins TRBV5-4 to TRBJ2-3; D not certain. V lost 5 bases, J lost 2 bases, and 12 bases lay in between. The length of the CDR3 is 14 residues. Germline V gene data show CDR1 as SGHNT and CDR2 as YYREEE (reference sequence). CDR3: CASSLPRFTDTQYF. The CDR3 nucleotides are TGTGCCAGCAGTCTCCCCAGATTCACAGATACGCAGTATTTT.

This rearrangement joins TRBV18 to TRBJ2-7; no reliable D call. The V end lost 1 base, the J end lost 6 bases, and 16 bases lay between the germline ends. The CDR3 runs 15 residues. CDR1 is KGHSH and CDR2 is LQKENI in the germline V gene. The CDR3 region has the DNA TGTGCCAGCTCACCACGTTCGGCGGCATCTTTCGAGCAGTACTTC. Amino acids: CASSPRSAASFEQYF.

Only one count was recorded for this clone. V usage is TRBV11-1 and J usage is TRBJ2-2; D unclear. This CDR3 region has 14 residues. Germline assignment: CDR1 SGHAT and CDR2 FQDESV (reference sequence). V shed 2 bases and J shed 1 base, with 5 bases lying between them. DNA of the CDR3: TGTGCCAGCAGCTTACAGGTGAACACCGGGGAGCTGTTTTTT. It is translated as CASSLQVNTGELFF. The entire variable domain, with the rest obtained from reference TRBV11-1 and TRBJ2-2, is as follows: EAEVAQSPRYKITEKSQAVAFWCDPISGHATLYWYRQILGQGPELLVQFQDESVVDDSQLPKDRFSAERLKGVDSTLKIQPAELGDSAMYLCASSLQVNTGELFFGEGSRLTVL.

The rearrangement joins TRBV5-1 to TRBJ1-2; no definite D call. CDR1 is SGHRS, CDR2 YFSETQ, per germline. V shed 0 bases and J shed 4 bases, with 13 bases lying between them. The CDR3 sequence is 15 residues long. In nucleotides, the CDR3 is TGCGCCAGCAGCTTGGAAGTAGGTCAAATCTATGGCTACACCTTC. It is translated as CASSLEVGQIYGYTF.

This rearrangement joins TRBV6-5 to TRBJ1-5; D remains ambiguous. Germline V lookup: CDR1 MNHEY, CDR2 SVGAGI. The length of the CDR3 is 14 residues. The V and J ends lost 8 bases and 0 bases respectively, with 11 bases between them. CDR3 in amino acids: CASRLELSNQPQHF. As DNA, the CDR3 is TGTGCCAGCCGCTTGGAACTTAGCAATCAGCCCCAGCATTTT.

The rearrangement joins TRBV30 to TRBJ1-2, with a possible D match to TRBD1 (5 bases). The CDR3 covers 14 residues. CDR1 and CDR2 from the germline V gene are GTSNPN and SVGIG (reference sequence). V gave up 5 bases and J gave up 2 bases, with 15 bases separating them. The CDR3 protein is CAWASHRRNYGYTF. CDR3 sequence (DNA): TGTGCCTGGGCCTCGCACAGGAGAAACTATGGCTACACCTTC.

V is TRBV7-9 and J is TRBJ2-2, with 12 bases fitting TRBD1. The CDR3 covers 17 residues. The V and J ends lost 5 bases and 6 bases, in that order; junction bases with no gene match: 10. The germline V gene has CDR1 SEHNR and CDR2 FQNEAQ (reference sequence). The CDR3 sequence is CASSPRGGQGAAGELFF. CDR3 nucleotides: TGTGCCAGCAGCCCCCGAGGGGGACAGGGGGCGGCCGGGGAGCTGTTTTTT.

CDR3 sequence (DNA): TGCGCCAGCAATGCGGGACACCCCTACGAGCAGTACTTC. It translates to CASNAGHPYEQYF. This chain joins TRBV10-1 and TRBJ2-7; D is perhaps TRBD1 or TRBD2 (6 bases each). Germline CDR1 reads WNHNN; CDR2 reads SYGVQD (reference sequence). V lost 7 bases to trimming and J lost 2 bases, with 12 bases between them. The CDR3 sequence is 13 residues long.

The chain joins TRBV6-1 to TRBJ1-2; TRBD1 matches 10 bases. V trimming: 2 bases; J trimming: 2 bases; junction bases outside the gene matches: 2. From germline, CDR1 is MNHNS and CDR2 SASEGT. The CDR3 has 15 amino acids. CDR3: CASSEPGQGNYGYTF. The DNA of the CDR3 is TGTGCCAGCAGTGAACCGGGACAGGGGAACTATGGCTACACCTTC.

The rearrangement joins TRBV7-8 to TRBJ2-5; 12 bases are a match to TRBD2. Germline CDR1 SGHVS, CDR2 FQNEAQ. With 1 base clipped from V and 5 bases from J, the junction kept 2 bases outside the gene matches. The CDR3 length is 15 residues. The DNA for the CDR3 is TGTGCCAGCAGCTTAGGGCTAGCGGGAGGGGAGACCCAGTACTTC. Encoded protein: CASSLGLAGGETQYF.

The CDR3 coding sequence is TGCGCCAGCAGCGCTTATAGCAGGAATACGCAGTATTTT. It translates to CASSAYSRNTQYF. The chain carries TRBV5-1 and TRBJ2-3; D call uncertain. CDR1 and CDR2 from the germline V gene are SGHRS and YFSETQ. V was trimmed by 4 bases and J by 7 bases, leaving 13 bases between them. This CDR3 contains 13 residues.